The rows below give T cell receptor beta chains drawn from one sample of a study of OX40 agonist ivuxolimab in advanced cancers. The data were produced by immunoSEQ multiplex PCR, yet TCRdb's version contains in-frame clones alone and is incomplete. The repertoire holds about 3,400 clones, with roughly four fifths as singletons. This material consisted of CD4+ or CD8+ T cells sorted from blood, taken in a trial of the OX40 agonist ivuxolimab. These receptors all stem from an adult with an advanced solid tumor such as melanoma, head and neck, liver or kidney cancer. CDR3s include the opening cysteine and the closing phenylalanine or tryptophan. D genes are given only for firm matches.

>TRBJ2-7|TRBV2|-
CASGSDEQYF
>TRBJ2-1|TRBV7-2|TRBD1
CASSRTRPGQGTGEQFF
>TRBJ2-1|TRBV13|-
CASSSGGQGGYNEQFF
>TRBJ2-2|TRBV28|-
CASRRMNTGELFF
>TRBJ2-7|TRBV4-3|-
CASSQDSRPSYEQYF
>TRBJ2-7|TRBV28|-
CASSSQVESEQYF
>TRBJ1-6|TRBV5-1|-
CASREPFQSDSPLHF
>TRBJ1-6|TRBV18|-
CASSSGRFSYNSPLHF
>TRBJ2-1|TRBV5-4|-
CASSGGGNEQFF
>TRBJ1-1|TRBV5-4|-
CASSLGRNTEAFF
>TRBJ2-1|TRBV9|TRBD2
CASNLAGGPYNEQFF
>TRBJ2-3|TRBV10-3|-
CAISPSDHPTDTQYF
>TRBJ1-4|TRBV9|-
CASSPRRATNEKLFF
>TRBJ2-6|TRBV7-9|TRBD1
CASSPPDRGLTNVLTF
>TRBJ2-5|TRBV11-2|TRBD2
CASSFVGGDQETQYF
>TRBJ1-4|TRBV30|-
CACSGGGVNEKLFF
>TRBJ1-4|TRBV6-5|-
CASSYAGNEKLFF
>TRBJ1-2|TRBV4-1|-
CASSHADARYGYTF
>TRBJ2-7|TRBV9|-
CASSVGVPDEQYF
>TRBJ2-5|TRBV10-3|-
CAIARQGGGQETQYF
>TRBJ1-1|TRBV7-7|-
CASSLGTEAFF
>TRBJ2-2|TRBV6-5|-
CASRGRGAGELFF
>TRBJ1-5|TRBV7-9|-
CASSRGTSNQPQHF
>TRBJ1-2|TRBV5-1|-
CASSFGEGYTF
>TRBJ2-7|TRBV10-3|TRBD2
CAITSGGEDEQYF
>TRBJ2-2|TRBV19|-
CASSEFTAPGELFF
>TRBJ1-1|TRBV7-9|-
CASSLEGTWTEAFF
>TRBJ2-7|TRBV4-3|-
CASSQVPGGGAYEQYF
>TRBJ1-2|TRBV19|-
CASLRDNYGYTF
>TRBJ1-4|TRBV28|-
CASSEDMATNEKLFF
>TRBJ1-1|TRBV29-1|TRBD1
CSVEFLGRGSTEAFF
>TRBJ1-4|TRBV19|-
CASSTQGGEKLFF
>TRBJ2-7|TRBV27|-
CASAVSSYEQYF
>TRBJ2-7|TRBV5-5|-
CASSFDLGGEQYF
>TRBJ2-7|TRBV19|TRBD1
CASSIVYRGSLYEQYF
>TRBJ2-5|TRBV27|-
CASSSFPGAAGMTQYF
>TRBJ2-2|TRBV2|-
CASSEGVITDPHTGELFF
>TRBJ2-3|TRBV12-5|-
CASGPTTDTQYF
>TRBJ2-3|TRBV11-2|-
CASSLEWENTQYF
>TRBJ2-1|TRBV7-9|-
CASSLGTPNEQFF
>TRBJ1-6|TRBV19|TRBD1
CASRVTGAGDNSPLHF
>TRBJ2-1|TRBV9|-
CASSVGRGNEQFF
>TRBJ2-5|TRBV29-1|TRBD1
CSAGDRGETQYF
>TRBJ2-7|TRBV5-5|-
CASSLRQTYEQYF
>TRBJ2-7|TRBV7-9|TRBD2
CASSSPPTGGGYEQYF
>TRBJ1-4|TRBV7-8|-
CASSPAGSEKLFF
>TRBJ2-1|TRBV5-5|-
CASSLASAGYNEQFF
>TRBJ2-7|TRBV25-1|-
CASSLGGQGDEQYF
>TRBJ2-3|TRBV7-2|-
CASSFPTVPSTDTQYF
>TRBJ1-1|TRBV4-1|TRBD1
CASSHQQGDWTEAFF
>TRBJ2-3|TRBV12-5|-
CASGLSTDTQYF
>TRBJ2-3|TRBV13|-
CASSRDRGAGDTQYF
>TRBJ2-1|TRBV11-2|-
CASSFSPGAYNEQFF
>TRBJ2-7|TRBV18|TRBD2
CASSPGLDEQYF
>TRBJ1-6|TRBV14|TRBD1
CASSPTPLTGGASPLHF
>TRBJ2-7|TRBV27|TRBD1
CASGQGYEQYF
>TRBJ2-7|TRBV28|TRBD1
CASRPGQGGYEQYF
>TRBJ2-1|TRBV28|-
CASSLLPQEAYNEQFF